This is a list of T cell receptor beta chains from one sample in a study of technical replicates of blood from a few donors. Sequencing used immunoSEQ multiplex PCR; TCRdb keeps in-frame clones, though not all of them. The table shows around 71,000 clones, with around 90% occurring only once. The sequencing sample was made of T cells isolated from PBMCs. All receptors come from a human donor in good health. Both conserved end residues are part of each CDR3. The D gene is left open where the match is weak. Size is stated for part of the rows, as once, few or many counts, or as a class when the clone is expanded.

TRBV25-1	NA	NA	TRBJ1-5	TGTGCCAGCAGTAGTGGGTATGGAGTTCAGCCCCAGCATTTT	CASSSGYGVQPQHF
TRBV6-5	NA	TRBD1	TRBJ1-2	TGTGCCAGCAGGCCACAGGGGTCGAACTTCGGCTACACCTTC	CASRPQGSNFGYTF
TRBV6-6	NA	NA	TRBJ1-1	TGTGCCAGCAAAAGAGGTACTGAAGCTTTCTTT	CASKRGTEAFF
TRBV27	NA	TRBD2	TRBJ2-1	TGTGCCAGCAGTTTGGGACTAGCCAATGAGCAGTTCTTC	CASSLGLANEQFF
TRBV5-1	NA	TRBD2	TRBJ2-7	TGCGCCAGCAGCCCCCGGACTAGCGGGAGCTTCGAGCAGTACTTC	CASSPRTSGSFEQYF
TRBV6-6	NA	NA	TRBJ1-2	TGTGCCAGCAGTTACGGGGCGGCGGACTACACCTTC	CASSYGAADYTF
TRBV10-3	NA	NA	TRBJ1-2	TGTGCCATCAGTGACACGAGAGGCTACACCTTC	CAISDTRGYTF
TRBV7-2	NA	TRBD2	TRBJ2-7	TGTGCCAGCAGCCTAACGCCAGCGGGGACCTACGAGCAGTACTTC	CASSLTPAGTYEQYF
TRBV5-1	NA	NA	TRBJ2-1	TGCGCCAGCAGCTTGTTGAGGTCCTACAATGAGCAGTTCTTC	CASSLLRSYNEQFF
TRBV19	NA	NA	TRBJ1-2	TGTGCCAGTAGTCGTAGGGTCCGGGATTATGGCTACACCTTC	CASSRRVRDYGYTF
TRBV5-1	NA	TRBD2	TRBJ2-7	TGCGCCAGCAGCTCTCTGGGCGGCGGGAGAACCTACGAGCAGTACTTC	CASSSLGGGRTYEQYF
TRBV6-6	NA	TRBD1	TRBJ2-4	TGTGCCAGCAGCTCAGGGGGCATTGACATTCAGTACTTC	CASSSGGIDIQYF
TRBV7-2	NA	TRBD2	TRBJ2-1	TGTGCCAGCAGCTTAGGACTAGCGGGAGTCGGTGAGCAGTTCTTC	CASSLGLAGVGEQFF
TRBV5-1	NA	NA	TRBJ2-5	TGCGCCAGCAGCTTGGGTGGGGGCATGGAGACCCAGTACTTC	CASSLGGGMETQYF
TRBV5-1	once	NA	TRBJ2-2	TGCGCCAGCAGCTCTAGACAGGCTGCAACCGGGGAGCTGTTTTTT	CASSSRQAATGELFF
TRBV2	once	TRBD1	TRBJ1-5	TGTGCCAGCAGTGAAGCGGGAAGGGGGCGGTTTGAGCCCCAGCATTTT	CASSEAGRGRFEPQHF
TRBV4-1	once	NA	TRBJ1-2	TGCGCCAGCAGCCAAGGTAGAAACTATGGCTACACCTTC	CASSQGRNYGYTF
TRBV28	NA	NA	TRBJ1-1	TGTGCCAGCACCCTTGGGAGGGGGGGAACTGAAGCTTTCTTT	CASTLGRGGTEAFF
TRBV28	NA	NA	TRBJ2-6	TGTGCCAGCACCACACTGACACGCACCCTGGGGGCCAACGTCCTGACTTTC	CASTTLTRTLGANVLTF
TRBV11-3	NA	NA	TRBJ2-7	TGTGCCAGCAGCTTCCGTTCCTACGAGCAGTACTTC	CASSFRSYEQYF
TRBV29-1	NA	TRBD1	TRBJ2-6	TGCAGCGCCGGGACAGGGCCTGGGGCCAACGTCCTGACTTTC	CSAGTGPGANVLTF
TRBV28	NA	NA	TRBJ2-7	TGTGCCAGCAGTTTGGGGGCGCGCCCCTACGAGCAGTACTTC	CASSLGARPYEQYF
TRBV5-1	NA	NA	TRBJ1-1	TGCGCCAGCAGTATACAGGGAGGGAGTACTGAAGCTTTCTTT	CASSIQGGSTEAFF
TRBV30	once	TRBD2	TRBJ2-7	TGTGCCTGGAGTGACAGCGGGAAAACCTACGAGCAGTACTTC	CAWSDSGKTYEQYF
TRBV6-5	NA	NA	TRBJ2-3	TGTGCCAGCAGAACCGCAGGTACAGATACGCAGTATTTT	CASRTAGTDTQYF
TRBV10-3	NA	NA	TRBJ2-2	TGTGCCATCGTCGCCGATGACGGGATGAACACCGGGGAGCTGTTTTTT	CAIVADDGMNTGELFF
TRBV7-3	NA	TRBD2	TRBJ2-2	TGTGCCAGCAGCTTAACGGGAGGGCCAGGCGGGGAGCTGTTTTTT	CASSLTGGPGGELFF
TRBV19	NA	NA	TRBJ1-2	TGTGCCAGCAGACCGGGGGTTTTAGGTTATGGCTACACCTTC	CASRPGVLGYGYTF
TRBV9	NA	NA	TRBJ1-1	TGTGCCAGCAGCGTCACAGAGACAATGAACACTGAAGCTTTCTTT	CASSVTETMNTEAFF
TRBV19	NA	NA	TRBJ1-4	TGTGCCAGTAGTATTTGGGCAATTGGGGCTCATTCAACTAATGAAAAACTGTTTTTT	CASSIWAIGAHSTNEKLFF
TRBV5-1	NA	NA	TRBJ2-7	TGCGCCAGCAGCTTAACGGGGTCCTATAGCTACGAGCAGTACTTC	CASSLTGSYSYEQYF
TRBV6-5	NA	NA	TRBJ2-2	TGTGCCAGCAGTTACGTTAATACCGGGGAGCTGTTTTTT	CASSYVNTGELFF
TRBV6-6	NA	NA	TRBJ2-3	TGTGCCAGCAGTTACTCGGTCAGGCGGGCAGATACGCAGTATTTT	CASSYSVRRADTQYF
TRBV14	once	NA	TRBJ2-1	TGTGCCAGCAGCCAAGGGGGGGTAGAGCAGTTCTTC	CASSQGGVEQFF
TRBV5-8	NA	TRBD1	TRBJ2-3	TGTGCCAGCAGCACCGGGACAGGGGCAGATACGCAGTATTTT	CASSTGTGADTQYF
TRBV25-1	NA	TRBD2	TRBJ2-3	TGTGCCAGCAGTGAATCCCTAGCGGGGTCCGGGGGTACGCAGTATTTT	CASSESLAGSGGTQYF
TRBV7-9	once	NA	TRBJ2-1	TGTGCCAGCAGCTTCAGTATTGGCTACAATGAGCAGTTCTTC	CASSFSIGYNEQFF